These T cell receptor beta chains were read from a single sample in a study of HIV-infected patients and healthy controls. One entry per CDR3 protein, called by TCRdb with MiXCR from the 5' RACE reads. This table has about 17,000 distinct CDR3 sequences, around 10% appearing once. The material sequenced was blood. Every receptor here comes from an adult in good health. Both conserved end residues are part of each CDR3. The order of the fields is CDR3 protein, CDR3 DNA, J gene, D gene, clone size, V gene. The D gene is left open where the match is weak. Clone size, where shown, is once, few, many, or a class for clones that have expanded.

CASSLNSGSLNEQFF	TGTGCCAGCAGCTTAAATAGCGGGAGTCTCAATGAGCAGTTCTTC	TRBJ2-1	TRBD2	many	TRBV7-3
CSALRGEAPDEQFF	TGCAGCGCCCTCAGGGGGGAGGCCCCAGATGAGCAGTTCTTC	TRBJ2-1	.	many	TRBV29-1
CASSRGDRGLQETQYF	TGTGCCAGCAGCCGGGGAGACAGGGGACTCCAAGAGACCCAGTACTTC	TRBJ2-5	TRBD1	few	TRBV7-9
CASSLDPPGGLHSPLHF	TGTGCCAGCAGCTTGGACCCGCCAGGCGGTCTTCATTCACCCCTCCACTTT	TRBJ1-6	.	many	TRBV5-6
CSARRRDRAPGELFF	TGCAGTGCTCGTCGTAGGGACAGGGCGCCCGGGGAGCTGTTTTTT	TRBJ2-2	TRBD1	many	TRBV20-1
CASSIPQGSDTQYF	TGCGCCAGCAGCATACCACAGGGGTCAGATACGCAGTATTTT	TRBJ2-3	TRBD1	many	TRBV5-1
CSVGAGLNTEAFF	TGCAGCGTCGGGGCGGGGTTGAACACTGAAGCTTTCTTT	TRBJ1-1	.	.	TRBV29-1
CASSYTGTGRYF	TGTGCCAGCAGTTATACCGGGACAGGGAGGTACTTC	TRBJ2-5	TRBD1	many	TRBV28
CASSLEYNEQFF	TGTGCCAGCAGTTTAGAATACAATGAGCAGTTCTTC	TRBJ2-1	.	many	TRBV12-3/TRBV12-4
CASSLQGTSTDTQYF	TGCGCCAGCAGCCTCCAGGGGACAAGCACAGATACGCAGTATTTT	TRBJ2-3	.	medium-sized	TRBV4-3
CSASLVDPSSYNEQFF	TGCAGTGCTAGTCTGGTGGACCCGAGCTCCTACAATGAGCAGTTCTTC	TRBJ2-1	.	many	TRBV20-1
CATSGGDGETQYF	TGTGCCACCAGCGGGGGGGACGGTGAGACCCAGTACTTC	TRBJ2-5	TRBD2	many	TRBV24-1